Each of the 20 T cell receptor beta chains below was sequenced from the same sample in a study of CD8+CD57+ T cells in acquired aplastic anemia. Those patients picked for sequencing had displayed CD8+CD57+ cell expansion on flow cytometry. Genomic DNA, serving as template, underwent TCR beta VDJ and CDR3 profiling. Using its own MiXCR run on the reads, TCRdb lists one record per CDR3 protein. The repertoire holds 100,000 to 150,000 distinct CDR3 sequences, with approximately 36% as singletons. The specimen was sorted CD4+, CD8+, or CD8+CD57+ T cells (not recorded which) from PBMCs. All receptors derive from a human donor with aplastic anemia.

This clonotype was detected many times. The chain uses TRBV6-1 and TRBJ2-7; 10 bases are shared with TRBD2. Germline CDR1 MNHNS, CDR2 SASEGT. V was pared by 6 bases and J by 4 bases, with 9 bases of the junction left unmatched. The CDR3 length is 15 residues. The CDR3 region has the DNA TGTGCCAGCAGCCCAAGCGGGGGGGATTCGTACGAGCAGTACGTC. It translates to CASSPSGGDSYEQYV.

The table lists this clonotype with many counts. The rearrangement uses TRBV11-2 and TRBJ1-2; unclear D gene. Germline V gene data show CDR1 as SGHAT and CDR2 as FQNNGV. This CDR3 has 15 amino acids. Trimming stripped 0 bases from V and 4 bases from J, with 12 bases between. The CDR3 loop reads CASSLEPAASYGYTF. In DNA, the CDR3 is TGTGCCAGCAGCTTAGAACCGGCGGCAAGCTATGGCTACACCTTC. The full variable domain, with the rest looked up from reference TRBV11-2 and TRBJ1-2, is EAGVAQSPRYKIIEKRQSVAFWCNPISGHATLYWYQQILGQGPKLLIQFQNNGVVDDSQLPKDRFSAERLKGVDSTLKIQPAKLEDSAVYLCASSLEPAASYGYTFGSGTRLTVV.

This clonotype was observed a handful of times. This sequence joins TRBV28 and TRBJ1-2, with TRBD1 as a possible D gene (5 bases). The CDR3 loop spans 13 amino acids. The V gene's germline CDR1 is MDHEN and CDR2 SYDVKM. Trimming removed 7 bases from V and 7 bases from J, with 16 bases in between. The CDR3 DNA follows: TGTGCCAGCACCCGACAGCGGGTGGGTGGCTACACCTTC. Translation gives CASTRQRVGGYTF.

The chain carries TRBV7-6 and TRBJ2-7, with D perhaps being TRBD1 or TRBD2 (6 bases each). The CDR3 is made up of 13 amino acids. The V and J ends lost 5 bases and 6 bases respectively, with 14 bases between them. The germline CDR1 and CDR2 sequences are SGHVS and FNYEAQ. In DNA, the CDR3 is TGTGCCAGCAGCCCGGCCGGGGGCCTCGAGCAGTACTTC. Its translation is CASSPAGGLEQYF.

This clonotype has ten or more counts. This chain links TRBV5-6 with TRBJ2-7; D remains ambiguous. From germline, CDR1 is SGHDT and CDR2 YYEEEE. There are 14 residues in the CDR3. V was trimmed by 4 bases and J by 3 bases, leaving 14 bases between them. CDR3 region: CASSLATVGYEQYF. The CDR3 coding sequence is TGTGCCAGCAGCCTGGCTACCGTTGGCTACGAGCAGTACTTC. The full variable domain, its missing parts supplied by reference TRBV5-6 and TRBJ2-7, is DAGVTQSPTHLIKTRGQQVTLRCSPKSGHDTVSWYQQALGQGPQFIFQYYEEEERQRGNFPDRFSGHQFPNYSSELNVNALLLGDSALYLCASSLATVGYEQYFGPGTRLTVT.

The chain is built from TRBV19 and TRBJ2-1; D tentatively reads TRBD1 or TRBD2 (6 bases each). V was clipped by 3 bases and J by 4 bases, with 16 bases between them. CDR1 is LNHDA, CDR2 SQIVND, per germline (reference sequence). The CDR3 runs to 16 residues. The CDR3 loop reads CASSIGGGPLYNEQFF. In DNA form, the CDR3 reads TGTGCCAGTAGTATTGGAGGGGGACCCCTATACAATGAGCAGTTCTTC.

On this clonotype: It may be a read error: a sequence one base away is much more abundant. This CDR3 is CGARDYEKLFF. The CDR3 DNA sequence: TGCGGTGCTAGAGATTATGAAAAACTGTTTTTT. The V gene is TRBV20-1, the J gene TRBJ1-4; D is unresolved. Per germline, CDR1 DFQATT and CDR2 SNEGSKA (reference sequence). This CDR3 contains 11 residues.

The rearrangement links TRBV7-2 to TRBJ1-5, with D uncertain. The CDR3 is made up of 15 amino acids. Trimming cost V 4 bases and J 0 bases, with 10 bases left between them. CDR1 and CDR2 from the germline V gene are SGHTA and FQGNSA. The CDR3 loop reads CASSSYRDSNQPQHF. CDR3 nucleotides: TGTGCCAGCAGCTCATACAGAGATAGCAATCAGCCCCAGCATTTT.

As concerns this clonotype: Possible read error: a much larger clone is one base away. Since the CDR3 does not end with the conserved phenylalanine or tryptophan, this likely comes from a read error. This chain joins TRBV3-1 and TRBJ1-2, with D unclear. The CDR3 consists of 11 residues. Trimming removed 11 bases from V and 4 bases from J, with 11 bases in between. CDR1 is LGHDT, CDR2 YNNKEL, per germline (reference sequence). The CDR3 loop reads CADPSCYGYTS. The CDR3 DNA follows: TGTGCCGATCCGTCTTGCTATGGCTACACCTCC.

The V and J genes are TRBV29-1 and TRBJ2-1; TRBD1 is a possible D gene (6 bases). The CDR3 has 13 residues. The germline V and J ends were trimmed by 5 bases and 8 bases, with 16 bases remaining between them. Germline-derived CDR1 and CDR2 are SQVTM and ANQGSEA. CDR3 residues: CSVKLTGSYEQFF. The CDR3 DNA reads TGCAGCGTTAAACTTACAGGGAGCTATGAGCAGTTCTTC.

This clonotype has more than one count but fewer than ten. A much larger clone differs from this one at a single base, so this may be a read error. This rearrangement joins TRBV6-5 to TRBJ2-7, with TRBD1 matching 7 bases. The CDR3 length is 12 residues. Per the germline V gene, CDR1 is MNHEY and CDR2 is SVGAGI. Written as DNA, the CDR3 is TGTGCCGGCAGTTCGGACAGGTCCGAGCAGTACGTC. It codes for CAGSSDRSEQYV.

This clonotype has a handful of counts. This may come from a read error, since a much larger clone is one base off. V gene TRBV6-5 combines with J gene TRBJ1-6, with TRBD1 as a possible D gene (5 bases). Per the germline V gene, CDR1 is MNHEY and CDR2 is SVGAGI. This CDR3 is 17 amino acids long. The CDR3 coding sequence is TGTGCCAGCAGTTACTCGGGGGGGAGCTCCTATAATTCACCCCCCCACTTT. Its protein product is CASSYSGGSSYNSPPHF.

In its sample, this clonotype was seen many times. The rearrangement uses TRBV11-1 and TRBJ1-2, with TRBD1 matching 9 bases. J lost 7 bases, V lost 5 bases, and 17 bases had no gene match. Looked up from germline, CDR1 is SGHAT and CDR2 is FQDESV (reference sequence). This CDR3 is 17 amino acids long. CDR3 amino acids: CASSPKGTSTGGPGYTF. The DNA of the CDR3 is TGTGCCAGCAGCCCGAAGGGAACTTCTACAGGGGGCCCTGGCTACACCTTC.

CDR3 in amino acids: CASSNGMETQYF. The DNA for the CDR3 is TGTGCCAGCAGTAACGGTATGGAGACCCAGTACTTC. V and J are TRBV2 and TRBJ2-5; D uncertain. This CDR3 region has 12 residues. The germline CDR1 and CDR2 sequences are SNHLY and FYNNEI. Trimming removed 5 bases at V and 5 bases at J, with 9 bases between.

In this sample, this clonotype turned up many times. The V gene is TRBV20-1, the J gene TRBJ2-3; tentative D call: TRBD1 (6 bases). V was cut by 1 base and J by 3 bases, with 17 bases left in between. CDR3 length: 16 amino acids. Germline V gives CDR1 DFQATT, CDR2 SNEGSKA (reference sequence). CDR3 sequence (DNA): TGCAGTGCTAGAGCCCCCAGAGCTGACAGGACAGATACGCAGTATTTT. This gives the protein CSARAPRADRTDTQYF.

Regarding this clonotype: A read error may explain this, as a much larger clone is one base away. This chain links TRBV10-3 with TRBJ2-5, with TRBD1 as a possible D gene (7 bases). V lost 10 bases to trimming and J lost 7 bases, with 25 bases between them. CDR3 length: 15 amino acids. The V gene's germline CDR1 is ENHRY and CDR2 SYGVKD. CDR3 sequence (DNA): TGTGCCAGCAGCCCCGGGACAATCCAGGGGGGGACCCAGTACTTC. It translates to CASSPGTIQGGTQYF.

This clonotype was counted at least ten times. The rearrangement links TRBV19 to TRBJ2-7; TRBD1 agrees at 9 bases. The ends lost 1 base at V and 6 bases at J; junction bases unmatched: 4. CDR3 length: 14 amino acids. In germline, CDR1 is LNHDA, CDR2 SQIVND (reference sequence). CDR3: CASSIGGTGTEQYF. The CDR3 nucleotides are TGTGCCAGTAGTATAGGGGGGACAGGGACCGAGCAGTACTTC.

This clonotype was picked up many times. As DNA, the CDR3 is TGTGCCAGCAGCCTCCCGGCAGGGGCAAATGAAAAACTGTTTTTT. Residues: CASSLPAGANEKLFF. This chain connects TRBV25-1 to TRBJ1-4; maybe TRBD1 (6 bases). V was clipped by 6 bases and J by 5 bases, with 16 bases between them. CDR1 and CDR2 (germline): MGHDK, SYGVNS. The CDR3 is 15 amino acids.

This clonotype was detected ten times or more. The chain employs TRBV7-2 and TRBJ1-3; 8 positions match TRBD1. V shed 2 bases, J shed 4 bases, and the junction held 4 bases outside the gene matches. This CDR3 spans 15 amino acids. Germline V lookup: CDR1 SGHTA, CDR2 FQGNSA. CDR3 sequence: CASSLTGGGGNTIYF. The CDR3 region has the DNA TGTGCCAGCAGCTTAACAGGGGGAGGAGGAAACACCATATATTTT.

This sequence joins TRBV20-1 and TRBJ2-3; 7 nucleotides match TRBD1. V lost 2 bases and J lost 2; bases outside the gene matches: 10. The CDR3 loop spans 16 amino acids. Germline V gene sequence: CDR1 DFQATT, CDR2 SNEGSKA (reference sequence). CDR3 in amino acids: CSARSPYDRDTDTQYF. The CDR3 DNA sequence: TGCAGTGCTAGATCACCGTACGACAGGGACACAGATACGCAGTATTTT.